The 32 T cell receptor beta chains given below trace back to one sample, sequenced in a study of T cells in women clearing cervical HPV infection. Profiling relied on immunoSEQ multiplex PCR, and the TCRdb table lists in-frame clones only, not all of them. The sample includes about 36,000 clones. The specimen was blood buffy coat. These TCRs come from a woman between 18 and 69 years old with a cervical HPV16 infection that either progressed to CIN3+ or cleared (not recorded which).

The CDR3 DNA, read in part, is TGTGCCAGTAGTGTACAGGGGAATCAGCCC. This codes for CASSVQGNQP. The full CDR3 reads CASSVQGNQPQHF. The rearrangement uses TRBV19 and TRBJ1-5; TRBD1 aligns across 7 bases. The CDR3 goes on 3 residues after the read ends, and that part is filled in from the germline J gene. This CDR3 spans 13 amino acids. Germline CDR1 is LNHDA and CDR2 is SQIVND (reference sequence). V shed 5 bases, J shed 4 bases, and the junction held 2 bases outside the gene matches.

A remark on this clone: Coverage ceases 3 residues before the CDR3 finishes, and the germline J gene fills in the end. The chain couples TRBV12-3 or TRBV12-4 to TRBJ2-1; 11 positions match TRBD1. The V segment lost 6 bases and the J segment 8 bases; nucleotides outside the gene matches: 9. The CDR3 extends over 15 amino acids. CDR3 DNA, as far as it was read: TGTGCCAGCAGCCCCTACGGACAGGGGGCCTATGAG. This sequence encodes CASSPYGQGAYE. From start to end, the CDR3 is CASSPYGQGAYEQFF.

Of note for this clone: The read ends 3 residues shy of where the CDR3 ends; the end is completed using the germline J gene. V usage is TRBV5-1 and J usage is TRBJ1-2; D remains ambiguous. V was shortened by 4 bases and J by 6 bases, with 13 bases between the two germline ends. The CDR3 runs to 13 residues. The germline gives CDR1 SGHRS, CDR2 YFSETQ. The covered CDR3 bases are TGCGCCAGCAGCGTGATCCATCGCGATGGC. Translation gives CASSVIHRDG. The full CDR3 reads CASSVIHRDGYTF.

Comment on this clone: The read ends 3 residues early relative to the CDR3; the germline J gene fills the gap. V is TRBV20-1 and J is TRBJ2-7, with 7 bases fitting TRBD1. The length of the CDR3 is 13 residues. The V gene's germline CDR1 is DFQATT and CDR2 SNEGSKA (reference sequence). The ends lost 5 bases at V and 6 bases at J; junction bases unmatched: 10. Partial CDR3 DNA: TGCAGTGCTGTCCGACAGGGCCAGGGCGAG. Residues: CSAVRQGQGE. The full CDR3 is CSAVRQGQGEQYF.

A word on this clone: Read coverage stops 3 residues before the CDR3 terminus; the germline J gene supplies the remainder. This chain connects TRBV18 to TRBJ1-5, with unresolved D. The germline V gene has CDR1 KGHSH and CDR2 LQKENI. The CDR3 is 14 residues long. V was cut by 2 bases and J by 4 bases, with 9 bases left in between. The CDR3 loop reads CASSPNGENQPQHF. The sequenced part of the CDR3 DNA is TGTGCCAGCTCACCAAACGGTGAGAATCAGCCC.

Turning to this clone: The read terminates 3 residues ahead of where the CDR3 ends, so the germline J gene completes it. This chain joins TRBV7-3 and TRBJ2-3; 9 positions agree with TRBD2. CDR1 and CDR2 from the germline V gene are SGHTA and FQGTGA. The trim removed 3 bases at V and 6 bases at J, leaving 10 bases unmatched. The CDR3 totals 16 residues. The sequenced part of the CDR3 DNA is TGTGCCAGCAGCTTCTTAGGCGGGGGGGCAGGCGATACG. Its protein is CASSFLGGGAGDT. From start to end, the CDR3 is CASSFLGGGAGDTQYF.

As regards this clone: The sequence runs out 3 residues before the end of the CDR3; the remainder is reconstructed from the germline J gene. The J gene is TRBJ1-4, the V gene TRBV19; the D gene is possibly TRBD1 (5 bases). V lost 3 bases and J lost 3, with 11 bases in between. The CDR3 runs 15 residues. Germline-derived CDR1 and CDR2 are LNHDA and SQIVND (reference sequence). CDR3 region: CASSIGAVANEKLFF. The sequenced part of the CDR3 DNA is TGTGCCAGTAGTATTGGGGCGGTAGCTAATGAAAAA.

Concerning this clone: One end of the junction is discordant with germline, which a read error may explain. The read ends 3 residues before the CDR3 terminus; that terminus is restored from the germline J gene. This same CDR3 is encoded by further DNA sequences in the sample. The chain recombines TRBV5-4 with TRBJ1-1, with D tentatively TRBD1 (5 bases). The V gene's germline CDR1 is SGHNT and CDR2 YYREEE (reference sequence). This CDR3 region has 12 residues. The DNA read from the CDR3 is TGTGCCAGCAGCGGCAGGGTTACTGAG. It encodes CASSGRVTE. The complete CDR3 sequence is CASSGRVTEAFF.

In the case of this clone: The sequence runs out 3 residues before the end of the CDR3; the remainder is reconstructed from the germline J gene. The rearrangement links TRBV2 to TRBJ2-5; 14 bases fit TRBD2. This CDR3 spans 17 amino acids. Germline values: CDR1 SNHLY, CDR2 FYNNEI. Trimming took 1 base from V and 5 from J; bases not matched to a gene: 6. Partial CDR3 DNA: TGTGCCAGCAGTGAAGGGACTAGCGGGGGGAGAGGGGAGACC. Translating gives CASSEGTSGGRGET. The full CDR3 reads CASSEGTSGGRGETQYF.

On this clone: The read terminates 3 residues before the CDR3 end, so the remaining end is supplied by the germline J gene. The chain employs TRBV2 and TRBJ1-6, with D tentatively TRBD1 (5 bases). The CDR3 is 13 amino acids. The germline V gene has CDR1 SNHLY and CDR2 FYNNEI. V lost 4 bases and J lost 9, with 10 bases in between. CDR3 bases read: TGTGCCAGCAGTGGTGGGGCGGCTTCACCC. Its protein product is CASSGGAASP. In full, the CDR3 is CASSGGAASPLHF.

With respect to this clone: The CDR3 end is not reached by the read, which stops 3 residues before it; the germline J gene fills it in. The chain has TRBV11-2 and TRBJ1-2; D is perhaps TRBD1 (5 bases). CDR1 is SGHAT, CDR2 FQNNGV, per germline. Trimming removed 6 bases from V and 2 bases from J, with 13 bases in between. The CDR3 is made up of 14 amino acids. Partial CDR3 DNA: TGTGCCAGCAGACAAGTGGGGGGGAACTATGGC. Protein: CASRQVGGNYG. The CDR3 in full is CASRQVGGNYGYTF.

Details on this clone: With the read ending 3 residues before the CDR3 end, the germline J gene is used to fill in that end. The gene calls are TRBV5-1 and TRBJ1-2, with 7 bases aligning to TRBD1. Losses at the gene ends were 5 bases for V and 7 bases for J; bases not matched to a gene: 8. CDR3 size: 13 residues. Per germline, CDR1 SGHRS and CDR2 YFSETQ. The CDR3 loop reads CASSFDREGGYTF. CDR3 DNA (partial): TGCGCCAGCAGTTTCGACAGGGAGGGTGGC.

Concerning this clone itself: The missing CDR3 end, 3 residues past where the read stops, is filled in from the germline J gene. The V and J genes are TRBV28 and TRBJ2-3; TRBD1 aligns across 8 bases. Germline CDR1 is MDHEN and CDR2 is SYDVKM. V lost 6 bases to trimming and J lost 3 bases; unmatched junction nucleotides: 5. The CDR3 spans 14 residues. CDR3 loop: CASRSTGGTDTQYF. The part of the CDR3 DNA that was read is TGTGCCAGCAGGTCCACAGGGGGAACAGATACG.

As regards this clone: The observed sequence ends 3 residues before the CDR3 terminus, with the missing tail filled in from the germline J gene. The chain couples TRBV18 to TRBJ1-1, with 8 bases fitting TRBD1. The J segment lost 0 bases and the V segment lost 1 base, leaving 7 bases of the junction unmatched. Germline V gene lookup returns CDR1 KGHSH and CDR2 LQKENI. The CDR3 consists of 17 residues. CDR3 DNA, as far as it was read: TGTGCCAGCTCACCACGGACAGGGAGTACAATGAACACTGAA. Encoded protein: CASSPRTGSTMNTE. The complete CDR3 reads CASSPRTGSTMNTEAFF.

As to this clone: Sequencing ends 3 residues short of the CDR3 end; the germline J gene provides the rest. This rearrangement joins TRBV5-1 to TRBJ2-5; weak D call: TRBD2 (6 bases). This CDR3 has 15 residues. The V gene's germline CDR1 is SGHRS and CDR2 YFSETQ. Deletions cut 3 bases from V and 2 bases from J, with 14 bases between. This chain's CDR3 is CASSSPGEAQETQYF. Partial CDR3 DNA: TGCGCCAGCAGCTCTCCCGGGGAGGCTCAAGAGACC. Filled out from reference TRBV5-1 and TRBJ2-5, the complete variable domain reads KAGVTQTPRYLIKTRGQQVTLSCSPISGHRSVSWYQQTPGQGLQFLFEYFSETQRNKGNFPGRFSGRQFSNSRSEMNVSTLELGDSALYLCASSSPGEAQETQYFGPGTRLLVL.

Turning to this clone: The read gets to within 3 residues of the CDR3 end, and the germline J gene fills in the rest. The genes are TRBV5-1 and TRBJ1-1; D not resolved. This CDR3 comprises 12 residues. CDR1 and CDR2 (germline): SGHRS, YFSETQ. The DNA read from the CDR3 is TGCGCCAGCAGCTTGGGTGCGAACGGA. Amino acids: CASSLGANG. In full, the CDR3 is CASSLGANGAFF.

With regard to this clone: Read data end 3 residues before the CDR3 end; the end is taken from the germline J gene. This chain connects TRBV6-2 or TRBV6-3 to TRBJ2-3; the match to TRBD2 covers 12 bases. The CDR3 totals 16 residues. V was clipped by 4 bases and J by 1 base; unmatched bases: 3. Germline CDR1 MNHEY, CDR2 SVGEGT. The part of the CDR3 DNA that was read is TGTGCCAGCAGTTTACTAGCGGGGGGACGCACAGATACG. Translation: CASSLLAGGRTDT. The full-length CDR3 reads as CASSLLAGGRTDTQYF.

Turning to this clone: The CDR3 end falls 3 residues outside the read, so it is completed with the germline J gene. J is TRBJ1-1 and V is TRBV28, with TRBD1 identical over 7 bases. The CDR3 is 16 amino acids. The trim removed 2 bases at V and 0 bases at J, leaving 6 bases unmatched. CDR1 is MDHEN, CDR2 SYDVKM, per germline. The sequenced part of the CDR3 DNA is TGTGCCAGCAGTTTAAAACAGGGGACCATGAACACTGAA. Amino acid sequence: CASSLKQGTMNTE. The full CDR3 is CASSLKQGTMNTEAFF.

In the case of this clone: The sequenced fragment ends 3 residues before the CDR3 boundary, so the rest is inferred from the germline J gene. The V call is TRBV20-1, the J call TRBJ2-3, with no clear D. Trimming left V 5 bases short and J 6 bases short, with 21 bases between. The CDR3 extends over 15 amino acids. Germline V CDR1 and CDR2: DFQATT, SNEGSKA (reference sequence). CDR3 DNA (partial): TGCAGTGCTCCCACGTCCCCAATCGCTACGGATACG. Encoded protein: CSAPTSPIATDT. In full, the CDR3 reads CSAPTSPIATDTQYF.

As regards this clone: The CDR3 extends 3 residues past the end of the read, so its final part is completed from the germline J gene. The gene calls are TRBV5-1 and TRBJ2-3, with 11 positions matching TRBD2. Trimming at V came to 0 bases and at J to 3 bases, leaving 6 bases not matched to a gene. The CDR3 totals 17 residues. CDR1 and CDR2 from the germline V gene are SGHRS and YFSETQ. CDR3 protein: CASSLGVSGGATDTQYF. CDR3 DNA, as far as it was read: TGCGCCAGCAGCTTGGGAGTTAGCGGGGGGGCAACAGATACG.

As regards this clone: The DNA ends 3 residues before the CDR3 does, and the rest of the CDR3 is filled in from the germline J gene. The gene calls are TRBV20-1 and TRBJ1-2; 7 positions match TRBD1. The germline CDR1 and CDR2 sequences are DFQATT and SNEGSKA (reference sequence). After removal of 5 bases from V and 1 base from J, the junction contained 10 bases not matched to a gene. The CDR3 contains 15 residues. The sequenced CDR3 bases are TGCAGTGCTCCCGAGACAGGGATTTTTAACTATGGC. This gives the protein CSAPETGIFNYG. Given in full, the CDR3 is CSAPETGIFNYGYTF.

About this clone: With the read ending 3 residues before the CDR3 end, the germline J gene is used to fill in that end. This chain links TRBV2 with TRBJ2-3, with D uncertain. Trimming took off 3 bases at V and 2 bases at J, with 9 bases between the two ends. CDR1 and CDR2 from the germline V gene are SNHLY and FYNNEI. The CDR3 runs to 14 residues. CDR3 residues: CASSDRLSTDTQYF. The CDR3 bases that were read are TGTGCCAGCAGTGACAGACTTTCCACAGATACG.

As concerns this clone: Read sequence stops 3 residues before the CDR3 end, and the germline J gene provides the missing end. The chain couples TRBV19 to TRBJ1-1; D gene uncertain. The germline gives CDR1 LNHDA, CDR2 SQIVND (reference sequence). CDR3 length: 13 amino acids. The CDR3 bases that were read are TGTGCCAGTAGTATTAATCGGGTGAATTGG. Its translation is CASSINRVNW. The whole CDR3 is CASSINRVNWAFF. The full variable domain, its missing parts supplied by reference TRBV19 and TRBJ1-1, is DGGITQSPKYLFRKEGQNVTLSCEQNLNHDAMYWYRQDPGQGLRLIYYSQIVNDFQKGDIAEGYSVSREKKESFPLTVTSAQKNPTAFYLCASSINRVNWAFFGQGTRLTVV.

Note on this clone: The read comes to an end 3 residues before the CDR3 does, leaving the germline J gene to fill in the end. The chain joins TRBV14 to TRBJ1-6; the match to TRBD1 covers 7 bases. The CDR3 extends over 14 amino acids. Germline CDR1 and CDR2: SGHDN and FVKESK. Germline trimming cut 3 bases from V and 6 bases from J; bases unmatched to any gene: 2. The sequenced part of the CDR3 DNA is TGTGCCAGCAGCCATGGGACAGCTAATTCACCC. Residues: CASSHGTANSP. The whole CDR3 sequence reads CASSHGTANSPLHF.

As to this clone: Coverage ceases 3 residues before the CDR3 finishes, and the germline J gene fills in the end. The chain carries TRBV19 and TRBJ2-3, with D unclear. V shed 2 bases and J shed 0 bases, with 6 bases lying between them. Germline CDR1 reads LNHDA; CDR2 reads SQIVND (reference sequence). The CDR3 has 14 amino acids. CDR3 DNA, as far as it was read: TGTGCCAGTAGTATAAAACAGAGCACAGATACG. Translated, it gives CASSIKQSTDT. The entire CDR3 sequence reads CASSIKQSTDTQYF.

As regards this clone: The read halts 3 residues ahead of the CDR3 end, with the missing end drawn from the germline J gene. The chain links TRBV6-2 or TRBV6-3 to TRBJ2-7; maybe TRBD2 (6 bases). The CDR3 is 14 amino acids. Trimming took 6 bases from V and 1 from J, leaving 13 bases between them. CDR1 is MNHEY, CDR2 SVGEGT, per germline. The chain's CDR3 is CASSLGLRSYEQYF. CDR3 bases read: TGTGCCAGCAGCCTGGGACTCCGGTCCTACGAG.

On this clone itself: Read coverage stops 3 residues before the CDR3 terminus; the germline J gene supplies the remainder. V usage is TRBV18 and J usage is TRBJ1-2; D may be TRBD1 (6 bases). This CDR3 spans 18 amino acids. CDR1 and CDR2 (germline): KGHSH, LQKENI. CDR3 bases read: TGTGCCAGCTCACGCGGACAGCAAGGGACTAGCGGGAGCAATGAC. Its translation: CASSRGQQGTSGSND. The whole CDR3 sequence is CASSRGQQGTSGSNDYTF.

On this clone itself: Read sequence stops 3 residues before the CDR3 end, and the germline J gene provides the missing end. V and J are TRBV7-9 and TRBJ2-4, with D possibly being TRBD1 (6 bases). The CDR3 length is 14 residues. From germline, CDR1 is SEHNR and CDR2 FQNEAQ (reference sequence). Incomplete CDR3 DNA: TGTGCCAGCAGCCAAGGTTCAGGGGTGGAAGGT. Its protein product is CASSQGSGVEG. The entire CDR3 protein reads CASSQGSGVEGQYF.

On this clone: The read is 3 residues too short to cover the CDR3 end, so that end is filled in from the germline J gene. The chain links TRBV7-2 to TRBJ1-1, with 9 bases aligning to TRBD1. The CDR3 has 15 residues. V lost 4 bases and J lost 5; bases outside the gene matches: 8. CDR1 and CDR2 (germline): SGHTA, FQGNSA. CDR3 loop: CASSSLDRGRTEAFF. CDR3 DNA (partial): TGTGCCAGCAGCTCTCTAGACAGGGGGAGAACTGAA.

The sequenced CDR3 bases are TGTGCCAGCTCACCTCCCGGGACAGGGACGAGTTCCTACGGG. It yields the protein CASSPPGTGTSSYG. The whole CDR3 region reads CASSPPGTGTSSYGYTF. The chain links TRBV18 to TRBJ1-2; 9 positions agree with TRBD1. The CDR3 end lies 3 residues beyond the end of the read and is filled in from the germline J gene. The CDR3 contains 17 residues. Germline values: CDR1 KGHSH, CDR2 LQKENI.

A word on this clone: The read is 3 residues too short to cover the CDR3 end, so that end is filled in from the germline J gene. This chain links TRBV19 with TRBJ2-7, with TRBD1 matching over 11 bases. CDR1 and CDR2 (germline): LNHDA, SQIVND (reference sequence). This CDR3 has 14 amino acids. With V trimmed by 5 bases and J by 4 bases, 4 bases remained unmatched. CDR3 DNA, as far as it was read: TGTGCCAGTAGTCCCGGGACAGGGGGGTACGAG. As protein: CASSPGTGGYE. The whole CDR3 reads CASSPGTGGYEQYF. Full variable domain (rest looked up from reference TRBV19 and TRBJ2-7): DGGITQSPKYLFRKEGQNVTLSCEQNLNHDAMYWYRQDPGQGLRLIYYSQIVNDFQKGDIAEGYSVSREKKESFPLTVTSAQKNPTAFYLCASSPGTGGYEQYFGPGTRLTVT.

As regards this clone: Read coverage stops 3 residues before the CDR3 terminus; the germline J gene supplies the remainder. The chain uses TRBV6-2 or TRBV6-3 and TRBJ1-1, with D possibly being TRBD1 (5 bases). The CDR3 covers 12 residues. Germline V lookup: CDR1 MNHEY, CDR2 SVGEGT. The sequenced part of the CDR3 DNA is TGTGCCAGCAGTTCCCAGGGTCCGCGG. Amino acids: CASSSQGPR. The CDR3, in full, reads CASSSQGPRAFF.